This T cell receptor beta chain comes out of a study of cytomegalovirus exposure and HLA in healthy donors. About the research overall: The study placed about four fifths of its roughly 400 genotyped donors in the Caucasian-associated ancestry cluster.

PCR used 60 Vbeta primers and 13 Jbeta primers. Libraries were prepared by immunoSEQ multiplex PCR; TCRdb keeps only in-frame clonotypes and omits some of them. The sample contains 60,000 to 70,000 clones, 80% of which appear only once. The CDR3 runs to 13 residues. Trimming took off 4 bases at V and 6 bases at J, with 14 bases between the two ends. Looked up from germline, CDR1 is SGHNT and CDR2 is YYREEE (reference sequence). This sequence was found in a woman aged 25 to 39 in good health and CMV-seronegative. V and J are TRBV5-4 and TRBJ2-7; D call uncertain. The sample was PBMCs. The CDR3 loop is CASSRSRVSEQYF. The CDR3 nucleotides are TGTGCCAGCAGCCGTTCCCGGGTTAGCGAGCAGTACTTC.